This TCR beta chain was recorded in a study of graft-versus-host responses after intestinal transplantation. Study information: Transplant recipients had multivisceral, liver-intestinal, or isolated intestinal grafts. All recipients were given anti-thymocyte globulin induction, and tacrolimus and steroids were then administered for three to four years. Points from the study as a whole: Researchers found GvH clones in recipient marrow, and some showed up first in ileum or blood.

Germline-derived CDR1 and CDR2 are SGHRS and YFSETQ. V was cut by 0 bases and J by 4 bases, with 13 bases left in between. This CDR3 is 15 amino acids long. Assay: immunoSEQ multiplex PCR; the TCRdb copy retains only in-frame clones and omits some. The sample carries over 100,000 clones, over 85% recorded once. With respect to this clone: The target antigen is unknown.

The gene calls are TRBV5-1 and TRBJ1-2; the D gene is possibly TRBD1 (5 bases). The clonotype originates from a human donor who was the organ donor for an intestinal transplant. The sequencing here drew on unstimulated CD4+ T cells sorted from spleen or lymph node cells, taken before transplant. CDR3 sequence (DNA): TGCGCCAGCAGCTTGGCCTTTGACAGATCCTATGGCTACACCTTC. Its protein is CASSLAFDRSYGYTF.